This TCR beta chain comes out of a study of blood T cell repertoires in COVID-19. Study-level information: PBMCs, B-cell-depleted T cells, or T cells provided the cDNA or gDNA that made up the material.

The CDR3 covers 15 residues. CDR1 and CDR2 from the germline V gene are MGHDK and SYGVNS. Trimming pared 3 bases from V and 0 bases from J, leaving 11 bases between. Original methodology: Reference gene primer amplification gave nucleated cell count estimates. Data came from immunoSEQ multiplex PCR; TCRdb stores just in-frame clones and leaves some out. That table gives V, J and clone size, and the DNA gave D and trimming. Of about 220,000 clones listed, 84% are singletons. V is TRBV25-1 and J is TRBJ1-2; D might be TRBD1 (6 bases). The sequence came from a woman aged 60 to 75 with acute or convalescent COVID-19. The specimen was peripheral blood. The CDR3 protein is CASSELGAANYGYTF. In DNA form, the CDR3 reads TGTGCCAGCAGTGAGCTGGGGGCGGCTAACTATGGCTACACCTTC.